This T cell receptor (beta chain) emerged from a study of blood T cells in healthy people across ages. Study-level points and caveats: Donors of long life had a larger count of naive CD4+ cells and greater diversity than aged donors. Higher naive T cell percentage went strongly together with higher TCR beta diversity. Expanded clonotype changes were possibly confounded by unknown donor CMV status.

On this clonotype: Its antigen is undetermined.

Through a sample-barcoded 5' primer and a J-beta primer mix, a second PCR was run for roughly 7 to 12 cycles. TCRdb re-called the 5' RACE reads through MiXCR, storing one row per CDR3 protein. The sample has over 500,000 distinct CDR3 sequences, under 65% seen once. The draw of peripheral blood yielded roughly 10 milliliters from each donor. The source of this sequence is a woman aged 80 or over in good health. The sample taken for sequencing was blood.

CDR3 in DNA: TGTGCCAGCTTGAGCGCGGTTAGGGGAATCGGCGAGCAGTTCTTC. Encoded protein: CASLSAVRGIGEQFF. The chain uses TRBV2 and TRBJ2-1; D is possibly TRBD1 (5 bases). There are 15 residues in the CDR3. V lost 8 bases and J lost 10, with 24 bases in between. Germline V CDR1 and CDR2: SNHLY, FYNNEI. Drawing the rest from reference TRBV2 and TRBJ2-1, the complete variable domain is EPEVTQTPSHQVTQMGQEVILRCVPISNHLYFYWYRQILGQKVEFLVSFYNNEISEKSEIFDDQFSVERPDGSNFTLKIRSTKLEDSAMYFCASLSAVRGIGEQFFGPGTRLTVL.